This record looks at one TCR beta chain sequence and its context. Its antigen is unknown. This sample stems from a study of T cell responses to AZD1222 COVID-19 vaccine. Study results and caveats: An increase in Spike-specific TCR breadth and depth was observed after two AZD1222 doses. White British people made up most donors, females outnumbered males, and clonal diversity was possibly underestimated. CD4 TCRs covered the whole spike, strongest at regions 160-218 and 743-854.

TCRdb keeps only in-frame clones here, not all; method: immunoSEQ multiplex PCR. Of tens of thousands of clones detected, around four fifths appear once; the ten largest clones hold about 12%. The CDR3 runs to 14 residues. Germline V gene data show CDR1 as SGHNT and CDR2 as YYREEE (reference sequence). V lost 4 bases and J lost 5; bases outside the gene matches: 6. The chain links TRBV5-4 to TRBJ2-3; TRBD2 matches at 8 bases. The sample in question was peripheral blood, obtained on day 0 of AZD1222 vaccination. This TCR was sampled from an adult in good health. This chain's CDR3 is CASSRAGAVDTQYF. CDR3 sequence (DNA): TGTGCCAGCAGCCGAGCGGGGGCGGTAGATACGCAGTATTTT. Complete variable domain (other parts from reference TRBV5-4 and TRBJ2-3): ETGVTQSPTHLIKTRGQQVTLRCSSQSGHNTVSWYQQALGQGPQFIFQYYREEENGRGNFPPRFSGLQFPNYSSELNVNALELDDSALYLCASSRAGAVDTQYFGPGTRLTVL.